One sample yielded the 25 T cell receptor beta chains listed below, sequenced in a study of blood T cells in healthy people across ages. Next came a second PCR, run for roughly 6 to 11 cycles, which used a sample-barcoded 5' primer along with a J-beta primer mix. TCRdb passed the 5' RACE reads through MiXCR, listing each CDR3 protein once. The profile shows approximately 960,000 distinct CDR3 sequences, around 29% of them singletons. This same sample was also part of a study on T cells of mothers and their children.

The specimen sequenced was blood. Receptors originate from a woman between 35 and 50 years old in good health.

The V and J genes are TRBV7-2 and TRBJ1-3; tentatively, D is TRBD1 (5 bases). Germline assignment: CDR1 SGHTA and CDR2 FQGNSA. The germline V and J ends were trimmed by 6 bases and 2 bases, with 11 bases remaining between them. The CDR3 is made up of 14 amino acids. CDR3 nucleotide sequence: TGTGCCAGCAGTCCAGGGTCCCCTGGAAACACCATATATTTT. Its protein product is CASSPGSPGNTIYF.

The chain combines TRBV7-2 with TRBJ2-7; a possible D gene is TRBD1 (7 bases). V was shortened by 5 bases and J by 7 bases, with 15 bases between the two germline ends. CDR1 is SGHTA, CDR2 FQGNSA, per germline. This CDR3 spans 13 amino acids. CDR3 in amino acids: CASSRRGAREQYF. Written as DNA, the CDR3 is TGTGCCAGCAGCCGCAGGGGGGCCAGGGAGCAGTACTTC.

The chain carries TRBV2 and TRBJ2-3, with D possibly being TRBD1 (5 bases). Germline assignment: CDR1 SNHLY and CDR2 FYNNEI. The CDR3 has 13 amino acids. The V end lost 6 bases, the J end lost 2 bases, and 9 bases lay between the germline ends. The CDR3 sequence is CASRRQTTDTQYF. The CDR3 DNA sequence: TGTGCCAGCAGAAGACAGACCACAGATACGCAGTATTTT.

The chain recombines TRBV18 with TRBJ1-1; TRBD1 matches at 8 bases. This CDR3 comprises 15 residues. Germline V gene sequence: CDR1 KGHSH, CDR2 LQKENI. V lost 3 bases, J lost 6 bases, and 9 bases stayed unmatched. The CDR3 protein is CASSPQGAQGPEAFF. The CDR3 DNA follows: TGTGCCAGCTCACCGCAGGGGGCGCAAGGCCCTGAAGCTTTCTTT.

This clonotype came up a few times. The chain links TRBV11-3 to TRBJ2-1; D remains unclear. Per the germline V gene, CDR1 is SGHNT and CDR2 is YENEEA. This CDR3 contains 12 residues. V lost 0 bases to trimming and J lost 9 bases, with 6 bases between them. CDR3: CASSLESGEQFF. For the CDR3, the DNA is TGTGCCAGCAGCTTAGAGTCCGGTGAGCAGTTCTTC.

This clonotype was seen only once. V is TRBV24-1 and J is TRBJ1-1; 12 bases are a match to TRBD1. Losses at the gene ends were 3 bases for V and 0 bases for J; bases not matched to a gene: 4. The germline gives CDR1 KGHDR, CDR2 SFDVKD. The CDR3 is 17 amino acids. The CDR3 is CATSDKGQGALNTEAFF. DNA for the CDR3: TGTGCCACCAGTGATAAGGGACAGGGGGCGTTGAACACTGAAGCTTTCTTT.

Concerning this clonotype itself: Being one base from a much bigger clone, this may be a read error. The rearrangement joins TRBV20-1 to TRBJ2-5; tentative D call: TRBD1 (5 bases). There are 15 residues in the CDR3. Germline CDR1 is DFQATT and CDR2 is SNEGSKA (reference sequence). The CDR3 region is CGAKGLGAEQETQYF. As DNA, the CDR3 is TGCGGTGCTAAAGGGTTAGGGGCGGAACAAGAGACCCAGTACTTC.

This clonotype was seen ten or more times. The chain links TRBV20-1 to TRBJ2-7, with D perhaps assigned TRBD1 or TRBD2 (5 bases each). The CDR3 has 11 residues. Germline V gene sequence: CDR1 DFQATT, CDR2 SNEGSKA (reference sequence). With 6 bases removed from V and 1 base from J, the gap between germline ends came to 7 bases. The CDR3 loop is CSAEGSYEQYF. The CDR3 region has the DNA TGCAGTGCCGAGGGGTCCTACGAGCAGTACTTC.

This clonotype was seen only a few times. The chain joins TRBV5-1 to TRBJ2-7; no clear D. V was trimmed by 0 bases and J by 2 bases, leaving 9 bases between them. CDR1 SGHRS and CDR2 YFSETQ come from the germline V gene. This CDR3 is 14 amino acids long. The CDR3 coding sequence is TGCGCCAGCAGCTTGGTTGAAAACCCCTACGAGCAGTACTTC. Residues: CASSLVENPYEQYF.

This clonotype was counted many times. The V gene is TRBV3-1, the J gene TRBJ2-7; TRBD1 is a possible D gene (5 bases). The CDR3 runs to 14 residues. Germline V CDR1 and CDR2: LGHDT, YNNKEL (reference sequence). V was clipped by 1 base and J by 4 bases, with 11 bases between them. The CDR3 nucleotides are TGTGCCAGCAGCCAAGGGGGCAGGGTTTACGAGCAGTACTTC. Its protein product is CASSQGGRVYEQYF.

The chain uses TRBV28 and TRBJ1-2, with 7 bases fitting TRBD1. Germline CDR1 is MDHEN and CDR2 is SYDVKM. The CDR3 has 13 residues. Unmatched junction bases numbered 8, after V lost 6 bases and J lost 7 bases. CDR3 loop: CASRLFDRVGYTF. The CDR3 nucleotides are TGTGCCAGCAGGCTTTTTGACAGGGTTGGCTACACCTTC.

The table lists this clonotype with a few counts. The rearrangement joins TRBV18 to TRBJ2-7; TRBD1 aligns across 8 bases. The germline gives CDR1 KGHSH, CDR2 LQKENI. The CDR3 is made up of 14 amino acids. With 2 bases clipped from V and 2 bases from J, the junction kept 2 bases outside the gene matches. The CDR3 bases are TGTGCCAGCTCACCAAACAGGGGGACCTACGAGCAGTACTTC. Its translation is CASSPNRGTYEQYF.

This clonotype has only a few counts. A clone one base away is much larger, so this may be a read error. The gene calls are TRBV9 and TRBJ2-7; 7 bases match TRBD2. The germline gives CDR1 SGDLS, CDR2 YYNGEE. The CDR3 loop spans 14 amino acids. The CDR3 is CTSSVGRGTYEQYF. For the CDR3, the DNA is TGTACCAGCAGCGTAGGGCGGGGGACCTACGAGCAGTACTTC.

The chain recombines TRBV6-5 with TRBJ1-1, with 11 positions matching TRBD1. Germline-derived CDR1 and CDR2 are MNHEY and SVGAGI. The V and J ends lost 4 bases and 4 bases, in that order; junction bases with no gene match: 8. CDR3 size: 16 residues. CDR3 nucleotide sequence: TGTGCCAGCAGTTGGGACAGGGGGACATATGGCACTGAAGCTTTCTTT. This sequence encodes CASSWDRGTYGTEAFF.

The chain employs TRBV12-3 or TRBV12-4 and TRBJ2-1, with TRBD1 matching over 8 bases. J gave up 10 bases and V 1 base, and 24 bases lay outside the gene matches. The CDR3 has 20 amino acids. The CDR3 nucleotides read TGTGCCAGCAGTTTAGATCGGGGCAGGGGGCTCACCTTAAGCTCCTACGAGCAGTTCTTC. The encoded protein is CASSLDRGRGLTLSSYEQFF.

With regard to this clonotype: The final CDR3 position lacks the conserved phenylalanine or tryptophan, pointing to a likely read error. V is TRBV5-5 and J is TRBJ2-5, with 8 bases matching TRBD2. CDR1 SGHKS and CDR2 YYEKEE come from the germline V gene (reference sequence). Trimming cost V 4 bases and J 1 base; bases outside gene matches: 12. CDR3 length equals 17 residues. The CDR3, as DNA: TGTGCCAGCAGCCTCACCCTAAGCGGGGGCCTCCAAGAGACCCAGTACCTC. Translated: CASSLTLSGGLQETQYL.

This chain joins TRBV7-2 and TRBJ2-5; 8 nucleotides agree with TRBD2. This CDR3 spans 15 amino acids. Germline V gene lookup returns CDR1 SGHTA and CDR2 FQGNSA. Trimming cost V 4 bases and J 1 base; bases outside gene matches: 5. The CDR3 region has the DNA TGTGCCAGCAGCTCTCGGGGGGGCCTCCAAGAGACCCAGTACTTC. This codes for CASSSRGGLQETQYF.

This clonotype appeared a few times. Possible read error: a much larger clone is one base away. The J gene is TRBJ2-7, the V gene TRBV30; TRBD1 might be the D (6 bases). Trimming cost V 3 bases and J 3 bases, with 15 bases left between them. Germline lookup yields CDR1 GTSNPN and CDR2 SVGIG (reference sequence). CDR3 length: 14 residues. DNA of the CDR3: TGTGCCTGGAGGATGGGACATGGAGGCTACGAGCAGTACTTC. Translating it yields CAWRMGHGGYEQYF.

This rearrangement joins TRBV20-1 to TRBJ2-5; D could derive from TRBD1 or TRBD2 (5 bases each). V was shortened by 0 bases and J by 5 bases, with 13 bases between the two germline ends. From germline, CDR1 is DFQATT and CDR2 SNEGSKA (reference sequence). This CDR3 spans 14 amino acids. CDR3 nucleotide sequence: TGCAGTGCTAGAGAAGGGGTAGGGGAGGAGACCCAGTACTTC. Translation gives CSAREGVGEETQYF.

This clonotype was seen many times. The V call is TRBV20-1, the J call TRBJ1-1, with a tentative D call TRBD1 (5 bases). Per germline, CDR1 DFQATT and CDR2 SNEGSKA (reference sequence). This CDR3 spans 13 amino acids. The ends were cut back, 5 bases at V and 6 bases at J, with 16 bases in the middle. The CDR3 DNA reads as TGCAGTGCTCCTCCGACAGACCGGGCTGAAGCTTTCTTT. This codes for CSAPPTDRAEAFF.

This clonotype has a count of ten or more. This sequence joins TRBV7-2 and TRBJ2-3; no definite D call. Germline CDR1 is SGHTA and CDR2 is FQGNSA. Trimming pared 1 base from V and 10 bases from J, leaving 12 bases between. The CDR3 sequence is 13 residues long. The chain's CDR3 is CASSLGSGSAQYF. The CDR3 coding sequence is TGTGCCAGCAGCTTAGGGTCCGGGTCCGCGCAGTATTTT. Using reference TRBV7-2 and TRBJ2-3 for the parts outside the CDR3, the full variable domain is GAGVSQSPSNKVTEKGKDVELRCDPISGHTALYWYRQSLGQGLEFLIYFQGNSAPDKSGLPSDRFSAERTGGSVSTLTIQRTQQEDSAVYLCASSLGSGSAQYFGPGTRLTVL.

The V gene is TRBV7-9, the J gene TRBJ1-5; D may be TRBD1 (5 bases). Germline-derived CDR1 and CDR2 are SEHNR and FQNEAQ (reference sequence). Trimming shortened V by 1 base and J by 7 bases, and 11 bases separated the two germline ends. The CDR3 is 14 amino acids. The CDR3 spells CASSLGQGKQPQHF. In DNA, the CDR3 is TGTGCCAGCAGCTTAGGTCAGGGTAAACAGCCCCAGCATTTT.

Ten or more counts support this clonotype. The DNA for the CDR3 is TGTGCCAGCAGTTTTGGGCGGGAGACCCAGTACTTC. This translates into CASSFGRETQYF. This chain links TRBV7-2 with TRBJ2-5; no reliable D call. The length of the CDR3 is 12 residues. CDR1 is SGHTA and CDR2 is FQGNSA in the germline V gene. V lost 6 bases and J lost 5, with 10 bases in between.

The chain links TRBV6-5 to TRBJ2-7; D might be TRBD2 (5 bases). Between the trimmed V and J ends, which lost 0 bases and 5 bases, there was a span of 17 bases. Germline V gene data show CDR1 as MNHEY and CDR2 as SVGAGI. The CDR3 extends over 16 amino acids. The CDR3 nucleotides read TGTGCCAGCAGTTACTCGTCTAGCTCGGCATACAACGAGCAGTACTTC. As protein: CASSYSSSSAYNEQYF.

V is TRBV18 and J is TRBJ1-2; D not certain. The V end was cut by 5 bases, the J end by 1 base, with 14 bases between. Per germline, CDR1 KGHSH and CDR2 LQKENI. This CDR3 has 15 residues. CDR3 amino acids: CASSSGGDGNYGYTF. In DNA form, the CDR3 reads TGTGCCAGCTCATCCGGCGGGGATGGTAACTATGGCTACACCTTC.